Described below is a single T cell receptor (beta chain) sequence and its context. Tregs were sorted as CD4+CD25+CD127-/low cells. The germline gives CDR1 SGHTA, CDR2 FQGTGA. CDR3 length: 17 residues. V was clipped by 5 bases and J by 0 bases; unmatched bases: 9. Semi-nested PCR with Nested Universal Primer A followed constant-region reverse priming of full-length variable regions. From the 5' RACE reads, TCRdb called clonotypes with MiXCR, one entry per CDR3 protein. The repertoire consists of about 57,000 distinct CDR3 sequences, with around 24% occurring once and the leading ten covering approximately 2.2%.

This receptor was obtained from a female donor with breast cancer. Sequencing was performed on tumor-infiltrating Tregs sorted from the breast tumor. J is TRBJ2-2 and V is TRBV7-3; 7 bases fit TRBD2. CDR3 DNA: TGTGCCAGCAGCCATGGGCGGGGGTTTACGAACACCGGGGAGCTGTTTTTT. Residues: CASSHGRGFTNTGELFF.